These 13 T cell receptor beta chains originate from one sample sequenced in a study of blood T cells in healthy people across ages. Together with a sample-barcoded 5' primer, a J-beta primer mix was included in a second PCR lasting roughly 6 to 12 cycles. TCRdb reanalysed the 5' RACE reads using MiXCR and keeps one entry per CDR3 protein. The data show some 1.7 million distinct CDR3 sequences, with roughly 27% seen just once and about 7.7% held by the top ten. The sequenced sample was blood. The source of these receptors is a woman in her 30s in good health.

This clonotype has more than one count but fewer than ten. The chain has TRBV12-3 or TRBV12-4 and TRBJ1-2; weak D call: TRBD1 (6 bases). The germline V and J ends were trimmed by 5 bases and 6 bases, with 13 bases remaining between them. CDR3 size: 13 residues. CDR3 sequence: CASSTGTTDGYTF. In nucleotides, the CDR3 is TGTGCCAGCAGTACCGGGACAACTGATGGCTACACCTTC.

The CDR3 nucleotides read TGTGCCAGCAGCGATGGAGGGGGCGGGGGGGCGTACGAGCAGTACTTC. It yields the protein CASSDGGGGGAYEQYF. The rearrangement links TRBV9 to TRBJ2-4; 9 nucleotides line up with TRBD2. The DNA end lines up better with TRBJ2-7; the J call may be wrong. This CDR3 region has 16 residues. Germline V gene lookup returns CDR1 SGDLS and CDR2 YYNGEE.

V gene TRBV7-8 combines with J gene TRBJ1-2, with D unclear. The CDR3 has 11 amino acids. Trimming removed 0 bases from V and 8 bases from J, with 4 bases in between. Germline V gene data show CDR1 as SGHVS and CDR2 as FQNEAQ. The CDR3 region is CASSLASGYTF. The CDR3 coding sequence is TGTGCCAGCAGCTTAGCGAGCGGCTACACCTTC.

The V gene is TRBV10-3, the J gene TRBJ1-1, with D possibly matching TRBD1 (5 bases). This CDR3 comprises 14 residues. From germline, CDR1 is ENHRY and CDR2 SYGVKD. Deletions cut 6 bases from V and 1 base from J, with 12 bases between. CDR3 residues: CAIRGTAWNTEAFF. DNA of the CDR3: TGTGCCATCAGGGGGACGGCTTGGAACACTGAAGCTTTCTTT.

There are a few counts of this clonotype. The V and J genes are TRBV3-1 and TRBJ1-6; D is ambiguous. Germline CDR1 reads LGHDT; CDR2 reads YNNKEL (reference sequence). Trimming pared 3 bases from V and 10 bases from J, leaving 10 bases between. The CDR3 spans 13 residues. This CDR3 reads CASSHSTESPLHF. The CDR3 region has the DNA TGTGCCAGCAGCCATTCTACAGAGTCACCCCTCCACTTT.

The table lists this clonotype with a few counts. The chain carries TRBV7-9 and TRBJ2-1; TRBD2 matches at 16 bases. V shed 5 bases and J 7 bases; nucleotides not matched to a gene: 14. The CDR3 runs 19 residues. Germline CDR1 is SEHNR and CDR2 is FQNEAQ (reference sequence). The CDR3 here is CASSPGTSGGAQYRNEQFF. The CDR3 DNA sequence: TGTGCCAGCAGCCCTGGGACTAGCGGGGGGGCCCAGTACCGGAATGAGCAGTTCTTC.

This clonotype was counted many times. The chain recombines TRBV29-1 with TRBJ2-7; 8 nucleotides line up with TRBD2. Germline trimming cut 7 bases from V and 5 bases from J; bases unmatched to any gene: 10. Germline V gene lookup returns CDR1 SQVTM and CDR2 ANQGSEA. This CDR3 has 13 residues. The CDR3 DNA reads as TGCAGCGCCGGGAGGGCCTACGTCGACGAGCAGTACTTC. It is translated as CSAGRAYVDEQYF.

The chain joins TRBV28 to TRBJ2-5, with D possibly TRBD1 on 5 matching bases. Trimming removed 2 bases at V and 7 bases at J, with 11 bases between. Germline assignment: CDR1 MDHEN and CDR2 SYDVKM. The CDR3 length is 13 residues. The CDR3 sequence: CASSLGQLRTQYF. As DNA, the CDR3 is TGTGCCAGCAGTTTAGGACAACTCCGGACCCAGTACTTC. The entire variable domain, with the rest obtained from reference TRBV28 and TRBJ2-5, is as follows: DVKVTQSSRYLVKRTGEKVFLECVQDMDHENMFWYRQDPGLGLRLIYFSYDVKMKEKGDIPEGYSVSREKKERFSLILESASTNQTSMYLCASSLGQLRTQYFGPGTRLLVL.

This clonotype was observed a few times. The rearrangement joins TRBV3-1 to TRBJ2-1, with D unresolved. V lost 0 bases, J lost 9 bases, and 9 bases lay in between. CDR1 is LGHDT and CDR2 is YNNKEL in the germline V gene (reference sequence). CDR3 size: 13 residues. The CDR3 DNA reads TGTGCCAGCAGCCAAGATGCTAACGCTGAGCAGTTCTTC. Translation: CASSQDANAEQFF.

The rearrangement joins TRBV7-3 to TRBJ2-1, with D unresolved. The V and J ends lost 5 bases and 0 bases respectively, with 11 bases between them. The CDR3 runs to 15 residues. The germline CDR1 and CDR2 sequences are SGHTA and FQGTGA. CDR3 sequence: CASSPSSYSYNEQFF. As DNA, the CDR3 is TGTGCCAGCAGCCCTTCTTCCTACTCCTACAATGAGCAGTTCTTC. The whole variable domain, filled in from reference TRBV7-3 and TRBJ2-1, reads GAGVSQTPSNKVTEKGKYVELRCDPISGHTALYWYRQSLGQGPEFLIYFQGTGAADDSGLPNDRFFAVRPEGSVSTLKIQRTERGDSAVYLCASSPSSYSYNEQFFGPGTRLTVL.

The sample holds many counts of this clonotype. The chain uses TRBV7-2 and TRBJ2-7; TRBD1 matches at 11 bases. The CDR3 extends over 16 amino acids. J was trimmed by 3 bases and V by 6 bases; bases with no gene match: 10. CDR1 is SGHTA, CDR2 FQGNSA, per germline. The CDR3 nucleotides are TGTGCCAGCAGTCGTTACCCGGGACAGGGGGTCTACGAGCAGTACTTC. Translating gives CASSRYPGQGVYEQYF.

This clonotype was counted ten times or more. The chain combines TRBV29-1 with TRBJ2-7; D is undetermined. The CDR3 is made up of 11 amino acids. V dropped 3 bases and J dropped 9 bases, with 12 bases sitting between them. The germline gives CDR1 SQVTM, CDR2 ANQGSEA. The CDR3 nucleotides read TGCAGCGTTGAGTTTCTTCTCGTGCAGTACTTC. Its protein product is CSVEFLLVQYF.

J is TRBJ2-7 and V is TRBV18, with D hard to call. Germline V gives CDR1 KGHSH, CDR2 LQKENI. The V gene lost 8 bases and the J gene lost 12 bases, with 23 bases spanning the gap. This CDR3 spans 13 amino acids. The CDR3 is CASALGGLETRYF. DNA for the CDR3: TGTGCCAGCGCCCTCGGTGGGCTAGAGACCCGGTACTTC.